Given below is one T cell receptor (beta chain) in context. This entry belongs to a study of blood T cell repertoires in COVID-19. At the level of the study: The analysed material was cDNA or gDNA that came from T cells, B-cell-depleted T cells, or PBMCs.

In the authors' methods: Amplification of reference gene primers was used by the study to estimate nucleated cell counts. Profiling relied on immunoSEQ multiplex PCR, and the TCRdb table lists in-frame clones only, not all of them. The DNA was the basis for D and trimming; V, J and clone size are from that table. Among under 85,000 clones listed, around 91% were seen once. The specimen was peripheral blood. The source of this sequence is a man between 65 and 85 years old with active or convalescent COVID-19.

The CDR3 DNA follows: TGTGCCAGCAGTTACACGAACTTCAATCAGCCCCAGCATTTT. Residues: CASSYTNFNQPQHF. This chain links TRBV6-2 or TRBV6-3 with TRBJ1-5; no reliable D call. The germline V gene has CDR1 MNHEY and CDR2 SVGEGT. Trimming shortened V by 2 bases and J by 3 bases, and 8 bases separated the two germline ends. The CDR3 is 14 amino acids.